The text below deals with one T cell receptor (beta chain). Its binding antigen is unknown. No qualities accompany the bases; no much larger clone lies one base away. CDR1 and CDR2 are read off the germline V gene (reference sequence) as DFQATT and SNEGSKA. Here V drops 3 bases and J drops 2 bases, and the junction holds 13 bases not matched to any gene. The CDR3 goes from the cysteine to the phenylalanine over 17 residues. CDR3 DNA is the only sequence kept; it has 51 bases, read in frame from the first base. This specimen comes from a study of T cells in Graves' hyperthyroidism and ophthalmopathy (dated by TCRdb to about 2019). Regarding the study in general: Peripheral blood samples were taken at initial diagnosis, before any treatment was given. To identify distinguishing TCR V-J signatures, a discovery cohort of roughly 100 patients was used, comprising 40 to 45 with Graves' ophthalmopathy and approximately 58 with stable Graves' hyperthyroidism. Prospective prediction of ophthalmopathy was tested in an independent validation cohort of some 20 hyperthyroidism patients and 17 patients who later progressed to ophthalmopathy. The 95 to 100 discovery patients were randomly split 7:3 into training and test sets. The study also compared thyroid tissue and blood T-cell repertoires from 5 to 7 Graves' hyperthyroidism patients. Once sampling was done, hyperthyroidism patients were given methimazole at a starting dose of 30 mg daily, whereas ophthalmopathy patients were given high-dose intravenous methylprednisolone. TCR Vbeta CDR3 sequencing of 120 to 150 peripheral blood samples (over 40 ophthalmopathy, 75 to 80 hyperthyroidism and approximately 17 progressor patients) is reported in the paper. Paper-wide results and their limitations: Most expanded thyroid clonotypes (frequency above 0.001) were also detected in blood, a finding suggesting that blood repertoires may reflect thyroid immune responses. A model built on a 13 V-J signature distinguished ophthalmopathy from stable hyperthyroidism, reaching around 90% sensitivity and around 81% specificity in cross-validation and 80%/75% in testing. In validation, the model predicted progression to ophthalmopathy with over 65% sensitivity and approximately 74% specificity, a median of roughly seven months before onset. No statistical method was used to set the sample size in advance, and investigators knew the group allocation.

Stable Graves' hyperthyroidism was defined as the absence of progression to ophthalmopathy over 18 months of follow-up. Hyperthyroidism patients were aged 18 to 65 years and newly diagnosed, with disease duration of less than 2 months. The study excluded patients with uncontrolled infections, other autoimmune diseases, pregnancy or lactation. Diagnoses were established on the basis of clinical symptoms, serum thyroxine and TRAb, thyroid ultrasound, and orbital computed tomography. Ficoll-Paque density gradient centrifugation was used to isolate PBMCs from around 10 ml of fresh peripheral blood. Trizol reagent was used to extract total RNA, and RNA quality was then checked on an Agilent 2100 Bioanalyzer. The TCR beta CDR3 regions were amplified from RNA transcripts. The first round of RT-PCR for the TCR CDR3 was performed with the HTBI primer set and the Qiagen OneStep RT-PCR kit. Libraries were constructed in a second round of multiplex PCR, after which size selection and purification were performed. Sequencing of the libraries was done on an Illumina HiSeq2000 using paired-end 100 bp reads. As for the original processing: SOAPnuke was used to process the raw data, removing reads that contained adapters or uncalled bases, had a mean Phred below 15, or lacked an exact match to the constant primer or identifier. High-quality paired reads were merged with COPE v1.2.5, and unique nucleotide sequences were defined as clonotypes. Clonotypes were aligned to IMGT TRBV, TRBD and TRBJ reference segments using MiTCR v1.1. Only V-J combinations with frequency above 0.0001, covering 99% to 99.2% of repertoires, were analysed. A TCS score was defined as the ratio between F50 (clonal expansion) and ExV (chaos), using BLOSUM62-based TCRdist between CDR3 peptides within each V-J. Welch's t-statistics and random forest reduced several hundred V-J features to about 13, which were used in a naive Bayes classifier (R e1071). Thyroid-blood repertoire similarity was quantified with the Morisita-Horn index. TCRdb reprocessing: public reads trimmed at Q25 with fastp, clones called with MiXCR, in-frame beta chains kept. Rows with one shared CDR3 protein collapse into an entry with the most common genes and DNA. TCRdb, rather than the study authors, made the V and J calls. Across this sample there are hundreds of thousands of distinct CDR3 sequences, with more than 30% seen only once. 8.9% of the sample belongs to the ten largest clones.

Sequencing was performed on blood. Recombination linked TRBV20-1 to TRBJ2-5, with 9 middle bases fitting TRBD2. The TCR was taken from a man between 18 and 29 years old with Graves' hyperthyroidism. The CDR3 region reads CSASLIGLAGNQETQYF. The nucleotide sequence reads as follows: TGCAGTGCTAGTCTAATAGGGCTAGCGGGAAATCAAGAGACCCAGTACTTC.